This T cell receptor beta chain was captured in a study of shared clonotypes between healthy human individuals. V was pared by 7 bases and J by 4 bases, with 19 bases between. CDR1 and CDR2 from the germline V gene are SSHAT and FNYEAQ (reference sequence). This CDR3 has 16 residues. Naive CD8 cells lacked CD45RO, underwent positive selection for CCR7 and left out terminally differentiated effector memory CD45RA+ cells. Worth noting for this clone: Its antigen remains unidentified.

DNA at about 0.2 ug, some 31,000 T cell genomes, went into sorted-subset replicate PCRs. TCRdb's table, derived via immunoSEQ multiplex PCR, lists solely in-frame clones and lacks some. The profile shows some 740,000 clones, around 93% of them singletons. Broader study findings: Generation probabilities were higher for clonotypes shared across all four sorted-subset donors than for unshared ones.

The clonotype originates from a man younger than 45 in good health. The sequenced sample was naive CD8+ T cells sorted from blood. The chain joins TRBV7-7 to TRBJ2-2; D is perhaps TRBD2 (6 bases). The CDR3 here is CASIPLAGWGTGELFF. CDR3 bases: TGTGCCAGCATCCCTTTGGCGGGATGGGGCACCGGGGAGCTGTTTTTT. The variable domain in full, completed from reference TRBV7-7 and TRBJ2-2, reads GAGVSQSPRYKVTKRGQDVTLRCDPISSHATLYWYQQALGQGPEFLTYFNYEAQPDKSGLPSDRFSAERPEGSISTLTIQRTEQRDSAMYRCASIPLAGWGTGELFFGEGSRLTVL.